This is a list of T cell receptor beta chains from one sample in a study of CD8+CD57+ T cells in acquired aplastic anemia. TCRdb re-derived calls from the reads in MiXCR, one entry per CDR3 protein. Of approximately 300,000 distinct CDR3 sequences in the sample, roughly 53% were seen once. Sequenced material: sorted CD4+, CD8+, or CD8+CD57+ T cells (not recorded which) from PBMCs. The origin of the receptors is a human donor with aplastic anemia. Each CDR3 is given with its conserved first and last residue. The order of the fields is CDR3 DNA, CDR3 protein, J gene, clone size, V gene, D gene. D genes are given only for firm matches. Some rows mark clone size as missing; the rest say once, few, many or name a class of expanded clone.

cdr3_nt: TGTGCTGCTACGGGAGGAGGCACTGAAGCTTTCTTT
cdr3_aa: CAATGGGTEAFF
j_call: TRBJ1-1
clone_size: many
v_call: TRBV6-6
d_call: NA

cdr3_nt: TGTGCCAGTAGTCTGTCTCCTGGGACTGAAGCTTTCTTT
cdr3_aa: CASSLSPGTEAFF
j_call: TRBJ1-1
clone_size: NA
v_call: TRBV19
d_call: NA

cdr3_nt: TGTGCCAGCAGCCCTTGGACTAGCGGGATGTCCTGGGGGGAGACCCAGTACTTC
cdr3_aa: CASSPWTSGMSWGETQYF
j_call: TRBJ2-5
clone_size: few
v_call: TRBV7-8
d_call: TRBD2

cdr3_nt: TGTGCCTGCAGTCCGTACCGGGACAGGGACACTGAAGCTTTCTTT
cdr3_aa: CACSPYRDRDTEAFF
j_call: TRBJ1-1
clone_size: NA
v_call: TRBV7-9
d_call: TRBD1

cdr3_nt: TGCAGTGCTAGAAGGTGGGAGGGGGAGCCCCAAGAGACCCAGTACTTC
cdr3_aa: CSARRWEGEPQETQYF
j_call: TRBJ2-5
clone_size: NA
v_call: TRBV20-1
d_call: NA

cdr3_nt: TGCAGTGCAATTAGACTAGCTGGGAACACAGATACGCAGTATTTT
cdr3_aa: CSAIRLAGNTDTQYF
j_call: TRBJ2-3
clone_size: NA
v_call: TRBV20-1
d_call: TRBD2

cdr3_nt: TGTGCCACCAGCAGAGGGCCAGAAGGCTCTGAAGCTTTCTTT
cdr3_aa: CATSRGPEGSEAFF
j_call: TRBJ1-1
clone_size: NA
v_call: TRBV15
d_call: NA

cdr3_nt: TGCGCCAGCACTTACGGGACAGGGGAGGGCTACACCTTC
cdr3_aa: CASTYGTGEGYTF
j_call: TRBJ1-2
clone_size: NA
v_call: TRBV9
d_call: TRBD1

cdr3_nt: TGTGCCAGCAGCTTAATTGGGTCTGCGGGTTACGAGCAGTACTTC
cdr3_aa: CASSLIGSAGYEQYF
j_call: TRBJ2-7
clone_size: many
v_call: TRBV11-2
d_call: NA

cdr3_nt: TGTGCCAGCAGCTCACGGACAGGGGCAAACTATGGCTACACCTTC
cdr3_aa: CASSSRTGANYGYTF
j_call: TRBJ1-2
clone_size: many
v_call: TRBV11-1
d_call: TRBD1

cdr3_nt: TGCGCCAGCAGCAGCACGGGACACCAGAGGACTGAAGCTTTCTTT
cdr3_aa: CASSSTGHQRTEAFF
j_call: TRBJ1-1
clone_size: NA
v_call: TRBV5-1
d_call: NA

cdr3_nt: TGTGCCACCAGCAGCTCGGCGAATTCACCCCTCCACTTT
cdr3_aa: CATSSSANSPLHF
j_call: TRBJ1-6
clone_size: NA
v_call: TRBV15
d_call: NA

cdr3_nt: TGTGCCAGCGGCAGGGGAGGAGGAGATACGCAGTATTTT
cdr3_aa: CASGRGGGDTQYF
j_call: TRBJ2-3
clone_size: NA
v_call: TRBV7-3
d_call: NA

cdr3_nt: TGCGCCAGCAGCCTACCTCAGGGTAAAGAGACCCAGTACTTC
cdr3_aa: CASSLPQGKETQYF
j_call: TRBJ2-5
clone_size: NA
v_call: TRBV5-1
d_call: NA

cdr3_nt: TGTGCCAGCAGTGAGGCAGCTGAAGCTTTCTTT
cdr3_aa: CASSEAAEAFF
j_call: TRBJ1-1
clone_size: few
v_call: TRBV2
d_call: NA

cdr3_nt: TGTGCGGGGGCGGGGACGGCCGACGGTCACACTGAAGCTTTCTTT
cdr3_aa: CAGAGTADGHTEAFF
j_call: TRBJ1-1
clone_size: many
v_call: TRBV30
d_call: NA

cdr3_nt: TGCAGTGCTAGCGGGAGTGGAGGGTACGAGCAGTACTTC
cdr3_aa: CSASGSGGYEQYF
j_call: TRBJ2-7
clone_size: few
v_call: TRBV20-1
d_call: NA

cdr3_nt: TGCAGTGGGACTAGCGGGGGTGCGGGGGAGCTGTTTTTT
cdr3_aa: CSGTSGGAGELFF
j_call: TRBJ2-2
clone_size: many
v_call: TRBV20-1
d_call: TRBD2

cdr3_nt: TGTGCCAGCAGGTCAACAGTCCTCATCCGTACAGATACGCAGTATTTT
cdr3_aa: CASRSTVLIRTDTQYF
j_call: TRBJ2-3
clone_size: NA
v_call: TRBV2
d_call: NA

cdr3_nt: TGTGCCAGCAGTTCTAGAACTGAAGCTTTCTTT
cdr3_aa: CASSSRTEAFF
j_call: TRBJ1-1
clone_size: NA
v_call: TRBV28
d_call: NA

cdr3_nt: TGTGCCAGTAGTATCTACAGGGAGGCTAATCAGCCCCAGCATTTT
cdr3_aa: CASSIYREANQPQHF
j_call: TRBJ1-5
clone_size: NA
v_call: TRBV25-1
d_call: NA

cdr3_nt: TGCAGTGCTAGACCGACTAGTGGGGGGGGAGGGCAGTACTTC
cdr3_aa: CSARPTSGGGGQYF
j_call: TRBJ2-7
clone_size: NA
v_call: TRBV20-1
d_call: TRBD2

cdr3_nt: TGCAGTGCTCTGCAGGCAGCGGGGCCCCAAGAGACCCAGTACTTC
cdr3_aa: CSALQAAGPQETQYF
j_call: TRBJ2-5
clone_size: NA
v_call: TRBV20-1
d_call: TRBD2

cdr3_nt: TGCGCCAGCAGCTTGGGGACTAGCGGGACCCGAGATACGCAGTATTTT
cdr3_aa: CASSLGTSGTRDTQYF
j_call: TRBJ2-3
clone_size: many
v_call: TRBV5-1
d_call: TRBD2

cdr3_nt: TGTGCCTCTCACCCATATAGCGGTGCCGGAATCGGGGAGCTGTTTTTT
cdr3_aa: CASHPYSGAGIGELFF
j_call: TRBJ2-2
clone_size: NA
v_call: TRBV10-3
d_call: NA

cdr3_nt: TGTGCCTGCAGCTTAGAGGGCCGGGAGTACGAGCAGTACTTC
cdr3_aa: CACSLEGREYEQYF
j_call: TRBJ2-7
clone_size: NA
v_call: TRBV7-8
d_call: NA

cdr3_nt: TGTGCCAGCAGCTGGGGACAGGGGGCTTACATGAACACTGAAGCTTTCTTT
cdr3_aa: CASSWGQGAYMNTEAFF
j_call: TRBJ1-1
clone_size: NA
v_call: TRBV5-5
d_call: TRBD1

cdr3_nt: TGTGCCAGCAGTATGGCAGGGGGCGCATCTGGGGCCAACGTCCTGACTTTC
cdr3_aa: CASSMAGGASGANVLTF
j_call: TRBJ2-6
clone_size: many
v_call: TRBV2
d_call: TRBD1